This is a list of T cell receptor beta chains from one sample in a study of OX40 agonist ivuxolimab in advanced cancers. Measured with immunoSEQ multiplex PCR; TCRdb has only the in-frame clones, and not every one. Of 60,000 to 90,000 clones in the sample, less than 85% were seen once. The sequences come from CD4+ or CD8+ T cells sorted from blood, collected in a trial of the OX40 agonist ivuxolimab. The receptors originated from an adult with an advanced solid tumor such as melanoma, head and neck, liver or kidney cancer. The CDR3 runs from the conserved cysteine through the conserved F or W. D genes are given only for firm matches. Size is omitted from some rows. Given values are once, few, many or a class for expanded clones.

size	D	V	J	CDR3	DNA
once	TRBD2	TRBV28	TRBJ2-1	CASSLAGGPINEQFF	TGTGCCAGCAGTCTAGCGGGAGGGCCCATCAATGAGCAGTTCTTC
-	-	TRBV6-5	TRBJ1-2	CASSYSDRGGYTF	TGTGCCAGCAGTTACTCCGACCGGGGTGGCTACACCTTC
-	TRBD2	TRBV28	TRBJ2-1	CASSSQRGVSYNEQFF	TGTGCCAGCAGTTCCCAGCGGGGGGTCTCCTACAATGAGCAGTTCTTC
-	-	TRBV19	TRBJ1-1	CATFGGTTEAFF	TGTGCCACCTTTGGAGGAACAACTGAAGCTTTCTTT
-	-	TRBV29-1	TRBJ1-2	CSVGQVGNYGYTF	TGCAGCGTTGGACAGGTCGGGAACTATGGCTACACCTTC
-	-	TRBV18	TRBJ1-1	CASSPRNTEAFF	TGTGCCAGCTCACCACGAAACACTGAAGCTTTCTTT
-	TRBD2	TRBV28	TRBJ2-1	CASSLPGLAEDNEQFF	TGTGCCAGCAGTTTACCAGGACTAGCGGAGGACAATGAGCAGTTCTTC
-	-	TRBV27	TRBJ2-7	CASSFAGQREQYF	TGTGCCAGCAGTTTTGCAGGGCAGCGCGAGCAGTACTTC
-	-	TRBV19	TRBJ2-7	CASALQAGRSYEQYF	TGTGCCAGTGCTCTTCAGGCGGGAAGGAGCTACGAGCAGTACTTC
-	-	TRBV11-2	TRBJ2-7	CASSFNNNYEQYF	TGTGCCAGCAGCTTCAACAATAACTACGAGCAGTACTTC
-	-	TRBV10-2	TRBJ1-5	CASSDRPKQPQHF	TGCGCCAGCAGTGATAGGCCCAAGCAGCCCCAGCATTTT
-	TRBD1	TRBV18	TRBJ1-3	CASSPLRDSSGNTIYF	TGTGCCAGCTCACCACTCCGGGACAGCTCTGGAAACACCATATATTTT